A single sample gave rise to the 13 T cell receptor beta chains below, sequenced in a study of identical twins. TCRdb reprocessed the 5' RACE reads with MiXCR, giving one entry per CDR3 protein. The data contain approximately 470,000 distinct CDR3 sequences, about 14% of them singletons. This same sample was also taken into another study, of yellow fever vaccine responses in identical twins.

The sequencing sample was made of CD4+ T cells sorted from blood. The receptors come from a woman aged 18-30 years in good health.

The V gene is TRBV7-6, the J gene TRBJ2-5, with D perhaps TRBD2 (5 bases). CDR3 size: 14 residues. The V gene's germline CDR1 is SGHVS and CDR2 FNYEAQ. Trimming stripped 6 bases from V and 5 bases from J, with 16 bases between. The CDR3 protein is CASRLSHLAETQYF. The CDR3 nucleotides are TGTGCCAGCAGGCTTTCTCATTTAGCGGAGACCCAGTACTTC. Full variable domain (rest looked up from reference TRBV7-6 and TRBJ2-5): GAGVSQSPRYKVTKRGQDVALRCDPISGHVSLYWYRQALGQGPEFLTYFNYEAQQDKSGLPNDRFSAERPEGSISTLTIQRTEQRDSAMYRCASRLSHLAETQYFGPGTRLLVL.

The CDR3 spells CAWSGSEKLFF. CDR3 nucleotide sequence: TGTGCCTGGAGTGGGTCTGAAAAACTGTTTTTT. The J gene is TRBJ1-4, the V gene TRBV30; D is uncertain. Trimming stripped 1 base from V and 7 bases from J, with 4 bases between. CDR3 length: 11 residues. Germline CDR1 and CDR2: GTSNPN and SVGIG (reference sequence).

This chain links TRBV28 with TRBJ2-5, with TRBD2 matching over 11 bases. The CDR3 loop spans 15 amino acids. Germline assignment: CDR1 MDHEN and CDR2 SYDVKM. J gave up 6 bases and V 3 bases, and 6 bases lay outside the gene matches. CDR3 DNA sequence: TGTGCCAGCAGTTTTCCTAGCGGGGGGCCTCAGACCCAGTACTTC. Residues: CASSFPSGGPQTQYF.

There are a few counts of this clonotype. The chain uses TRBV3-1 and TRBJ2-7; 10 bases align to TRBD1. Germline CDR1 and CDR2: LGHDT and YNNKEL (reference sequence). The trim removed 3 bases at V and 7 bases at J, leaving 6 bases unmatched. The length of the CDR3 is 14 residues. For the CDR3, the DNA is TGTGCCAGCAGCCACCTGGACAGGGGGGGGGAGCAGTACTTC. Its translation: CASSHLDRGGEQYF.

The chain carries TRBV15 and TRBJ2-2; possibly TRBD2 for D (5 bases). The V end was cut by 6 bases, the J end by 6 bases, with 14 bases between. The CDR3 is 14 residues long. Germline V lookup: CDR1 LNHNV, CDR2 YYDKDF (reference sequence). As DNA, the CDR3 is TGTGCCACCAGGACTACGACCTTATCCGGGGAGCTGTTTTTT. Amino acid sequence: CATRTTTLSGELFF.

This clonotype was seen only a few times. The chain recombines TRBV9 with TRBJ2-3, with D hard to call. Germline CDR1 SGDLS, CDR2 YYNGEE. Deletions cut 0 bases from V and 4 bases from J, with 9 bases between. The CDR3 is 14 amino acids. CDR3 in amino acids: CASSVVGRSDTQYF. The CDR3 DNA is TGTGCCAGCAGCGTAGTTGGTAGGTCAGATACGCAGTATTTT.

The rearrangement joins TRBV20-1 to TRBJ2-7; TRBD2 agrees at 12 bases. The J segment lost 5 bases and the V segment lost 2 bases, leaving 13 bases of the junction unmatched. CDR1 is DFQATT, CDR2 SNEGSKA, per germline (reference sequence). The CDR3 loop spans 17 amino acids. Here the CDR3 DNA reads TGCAGTGCTAGATCGGCTAGCGGGAGGGACCCCTTGGACGAGCAGTACTTC. As protein: CSARSASGRDPLDEQYF.

The chain joins TRBV20-1 to TRBJ2-1; no clear D. The V gene's germline CDR1 is DFQATT and CDR2 SNEGSKA (reference sequence). The CDR3 runs 14 residues. Between the trimmed V and J ends, which lost 3 bases and 5 bases, there was a span of 14 bases. The CDR3, as DNA: TGCAGTGCTAGGGCCAGTCCCCCAAACAATGAGCAGTTCTTC. Translated: CSARASPPNNEQFF.

This clonotype turned up a few times. Its ends do not fully match the called genes, so a read error is possible. V usage is TRBV5-1 and J usage is TRBJ2-1; 8 bases are shared with TRBD1. This CDR3 region has 15 residues. Germline CDR1 and CDR2: SGHRS and YFSETQ. CDR3 loop: CASSLRQGSYNEQFF. As DNA, the CDR3 is TGTGCCAGCAGCTTGAGACAGGGGTCCTACAATGAGCAGTTCTTC.

The chain carries TRBV24-1 and TRBJ2-5; 7 bases are a match to TRBD2. This CDR3 region has 15 residues. V lost 5 bases and J lost 4; bases outside the gene matches: 9. Germline V gene sequence: CDR1 KGHDR, CDR2 SFDVKD. Here the CDR3 DNA reads TGTGCCACCAGTGTCCTTCCGGGGGGAGGAGAGACCCAGTACTTC. Its translation: CATSVLPGGGETQYF.

The chain recombines TRBV5-5 with TRBJ2-3; perhaps TRBD1 as D (5 bases). From germline, CDR1 is SGHKS and CDR2 YYEKEE (reference sequence). The CDR3 totals 14 residues. V lost 3 bases to trimming and J lost 5 bases, with 13 bases between them. CDR3 nucleotide sequence: TGTGCCAGCAGCTCCACCCCTCAGGGAGATACGCAGTATTTT. It translates to CASSSTPQGDTQYF. Using reference TRBV5-5 and TRBJ2-3 for the parts outside the CDR3, the full variable domain is DAGVTQSPTHLIKTRGQQVTLRCSPISGHKSVSWYQQVLGQGPQFIFQYYEKEERGRGNFPDRFSARQFPNYSSELNVNALLLGDSALYLCASSSTPQGDTQYFGPGTRLTVL.

V is TRBV6-1 and J is TRBJ2-6; TRBD1 matches 10 bases. Germline V gene data show CDR1 as MNHNS and CDR2 as SASEGT. Germline trimming cut 6 bases from V and 2 bases from J; bases unmatched to any gene: 10. The CDR3 is 18 residues long. The CDR3 DNA is TGTGCCAGCAGAACCCGCAGACAGGGGGCGACTGGGGCCAACGTCCTGACTTTC. Its translation: CASRTRRQGATGANVLTF.

There are a few counts of this clonotype. The J gene is TRBJ2-2, the V gene TRBV20-1; no firm D call. The V and J ends lost 1 base and 6 bases respectively, with 3 bases between them. This CDR3 has 11 amino acids. The germline V gene has CDR1 DFQATT and CDR2 SNEGSKA (reference sequence). The CDR3 DNA reads TGCAGTGCTAGAGCCTCCGGGGAGCTGTTTTTT. It is translated as CSARASGELFF.